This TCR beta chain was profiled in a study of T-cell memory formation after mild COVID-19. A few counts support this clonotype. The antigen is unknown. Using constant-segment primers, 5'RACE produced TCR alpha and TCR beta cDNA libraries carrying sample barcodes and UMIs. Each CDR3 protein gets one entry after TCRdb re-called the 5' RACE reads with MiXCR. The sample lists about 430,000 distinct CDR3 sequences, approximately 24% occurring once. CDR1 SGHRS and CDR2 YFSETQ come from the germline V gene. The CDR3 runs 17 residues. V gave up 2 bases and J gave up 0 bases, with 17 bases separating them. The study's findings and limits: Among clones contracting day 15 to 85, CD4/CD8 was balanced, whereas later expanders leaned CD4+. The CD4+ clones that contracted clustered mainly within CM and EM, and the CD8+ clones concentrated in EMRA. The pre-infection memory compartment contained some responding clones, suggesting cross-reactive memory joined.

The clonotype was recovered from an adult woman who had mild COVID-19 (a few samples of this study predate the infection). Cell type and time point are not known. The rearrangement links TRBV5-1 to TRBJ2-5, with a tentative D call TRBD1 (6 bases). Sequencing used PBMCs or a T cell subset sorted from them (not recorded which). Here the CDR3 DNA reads TGCGCCAGCAGCTTCGATCACACAGGGTTGTACCAAGAGACCCAGTACTTC. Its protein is CASSFDHTGLYQETQYF.